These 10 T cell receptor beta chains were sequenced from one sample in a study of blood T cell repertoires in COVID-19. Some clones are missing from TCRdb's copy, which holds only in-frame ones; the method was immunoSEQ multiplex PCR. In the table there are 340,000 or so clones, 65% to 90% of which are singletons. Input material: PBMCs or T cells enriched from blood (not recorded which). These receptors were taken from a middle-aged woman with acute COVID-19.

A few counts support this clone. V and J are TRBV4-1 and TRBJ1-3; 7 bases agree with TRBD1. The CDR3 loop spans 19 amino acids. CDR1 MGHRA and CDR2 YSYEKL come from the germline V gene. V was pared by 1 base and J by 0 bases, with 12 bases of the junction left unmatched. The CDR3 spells CASSQVWDRPLSSGNTIYF. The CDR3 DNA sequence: TGCGCCAGCAGCCAAGTATGGGACAGACCCCTCTCCTCTGGAAACACCATATATTTT.

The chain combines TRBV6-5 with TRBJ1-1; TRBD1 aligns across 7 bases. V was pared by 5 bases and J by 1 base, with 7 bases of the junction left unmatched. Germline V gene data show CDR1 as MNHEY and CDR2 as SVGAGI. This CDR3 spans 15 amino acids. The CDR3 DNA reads TGTGCCAGCAGTAGGGGGCCCGGGCCGAACACTGAAGCTTTCTTT. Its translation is CASSRGPGPNTEAFF.

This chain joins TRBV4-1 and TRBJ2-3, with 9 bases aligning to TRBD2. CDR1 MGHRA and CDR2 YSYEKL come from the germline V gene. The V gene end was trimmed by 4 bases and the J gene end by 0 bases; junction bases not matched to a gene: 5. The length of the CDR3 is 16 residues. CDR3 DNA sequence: TGCGCCAGCAGCCGACCTCTAGCGGGAAGCACAGATACGCAGTATTTT. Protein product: CASSRPLAGSTDTQYF.

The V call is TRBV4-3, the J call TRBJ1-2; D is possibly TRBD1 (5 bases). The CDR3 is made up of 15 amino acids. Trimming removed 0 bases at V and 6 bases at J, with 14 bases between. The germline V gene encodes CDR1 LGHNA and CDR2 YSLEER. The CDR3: CASSQDRAPLDGYTF. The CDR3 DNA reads TGCGCCAGCAGCCAAGACAGGGCGCCCCTGGATGGCTACACCTTC.

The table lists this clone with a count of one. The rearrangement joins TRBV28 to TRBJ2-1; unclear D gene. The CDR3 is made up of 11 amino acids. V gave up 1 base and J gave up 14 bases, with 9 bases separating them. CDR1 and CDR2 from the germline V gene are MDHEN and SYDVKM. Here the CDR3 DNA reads TGTGCCAGCAGTTTATCCAGGTTTAAGTTCTTC. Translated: CASSLSRFKFF.

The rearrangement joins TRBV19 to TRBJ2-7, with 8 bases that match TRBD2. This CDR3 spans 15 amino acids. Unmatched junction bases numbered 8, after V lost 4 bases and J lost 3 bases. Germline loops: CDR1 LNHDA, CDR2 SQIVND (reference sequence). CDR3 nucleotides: TGTGCCAGTAGTAACCGCGGGAGGTCGGGCTACGAGCAGTACTTC. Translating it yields CASSNRGRSGYEQYF.

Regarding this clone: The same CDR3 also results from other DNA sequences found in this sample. The CDR3 sequence is CAISESVTANYGYTF. The CDR3 nucleotides are TGTGCCATCAGTGAGTCAGTGACAGCAAACTATGGCTACACCTTC. This chain links TRBV10-3 with TRBJ1-2, with D possibly TRBD1 on 5 matching bases. Germline V gives CDR1 ENHRY, CDR2 SYGVKD. CDR3 length: 15 residues. Trimming took off 0 bases at V and 2 bases at J, with 10 bases between the two ends.

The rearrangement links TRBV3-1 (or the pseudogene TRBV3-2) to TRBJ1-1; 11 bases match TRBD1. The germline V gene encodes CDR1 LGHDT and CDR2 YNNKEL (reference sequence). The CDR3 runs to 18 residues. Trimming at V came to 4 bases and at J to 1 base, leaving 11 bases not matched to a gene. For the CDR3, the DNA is TGTGCCAGCAGCCCCCGGACAGGGGGCTACGCCTCGAACACTGAAGCTTTCTTT. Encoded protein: CASSPRTGGYASNTEAFF.

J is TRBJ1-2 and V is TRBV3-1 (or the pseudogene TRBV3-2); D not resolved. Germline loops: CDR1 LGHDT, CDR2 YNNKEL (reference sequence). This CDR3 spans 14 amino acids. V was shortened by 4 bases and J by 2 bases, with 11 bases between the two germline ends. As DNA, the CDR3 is TGTGCCAGCAGCCGAACAGTTGACAACTATGGCTACACCTTC. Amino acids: CASSRTVDNYGYTF.

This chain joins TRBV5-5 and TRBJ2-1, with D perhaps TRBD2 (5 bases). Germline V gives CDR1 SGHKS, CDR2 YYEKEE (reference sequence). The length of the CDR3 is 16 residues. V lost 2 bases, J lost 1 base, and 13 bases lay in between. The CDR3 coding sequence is TGTGCCAGCAGCTTCGGACTCACGATTTCCTACAATGAGCAGTTCTTC. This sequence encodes CASSFGLTISYNEQFF.